The rows below give T cell receptor beta chains drawn from one sample of a study of blood T cell repertoires in COVID-19. Generated by immunoSEQ multiplex PCR, the TCRdb table keeps only in-frame clones and is missing some. The table shows tens of thousands of clones, with roughly 83% occurring only once. The sample taken for sequencing was peripheral blood. The source of these receptors is a man aged 45-65 years with COVID-19, enrolled during active disease. The CDR3 runs from the conserved cysteine through the conserved F or W. Fields, in order: V gene, J gene, D gene, clone size, CDR3 protein, CDR3 DNA. D genes are given only for firm matches. The size of a clone is reported for some rows only, either as once, few or many, or as a class for expanded clones.

>TRBV24-1|TRBJ1-5|TRBD1|.
CATSAPGGNQPQHF
TGTGCCACCAGTGCCCCAGGGGGGAATCAGCCCCAGCATTTT
>TRBV2|TRBJ1-6|.|.
CASGQSYNSPLHF
TGTGCCAGCGGACAGAGCTATAATTCACCCCTCCACTTT
>TRBV4-1|TRBJ1-6|TRBD1|.
CASSPGDRAHNSPLHF
TGCGCCAGCAGCCCGGGGGACAGGGCGCATAATTCACCCCTCCACTTT
>TRBV19|TRBJ2-1|TRBD2|.
CASSISYTSGSQGEQFF
TGTGCCAGTAGTATTTCCTACACTAGCGGGAGTCAGGGTGAGCAGTTCTTC
>TRBV21-1|TRBJ2-3|.|.
CASSTPIGEGTDTQYF
TGTGCCAGCAGCACACCAATTGGGGAGGGGACAGATACGCAGTATTTT
>TRBV6-5|TRBJ2-1|TRBD1|.
CASNPGQGTSEQFF
TGTGCCAGCAACCCGGGACAGGGAACTAGCGAGCAGTTCTTC
>TRBV18|TRBJ2-1|TRBD2|few
CASSPDPSGRGGGTVF
TGTGCCAGCTCACCAGACCCTAGCGGGAGAGGTGGGGGGACGGTCTTC
>TRBV11-3|TRBJ2-1|TRBD2|.
CASSLGGLAGGYEQFF
TGTGCCAGCAGCTTAGGTGGACTAGCGGGAGGGTACGAGCAGTTCTTC
>TRBV5-6|TRBJ1-4|.|once
CASSLGQGSEKLFF
TGTGCCAGCAGCTTGGGGCAGGGGAGCGAAAAACTGTTTTTT
>TRBV2|TRBJ1-2|TRBD1|.
CASSLWDRGDGYTF
TGTGCCAGCAGTCTTTGGGACAGGGGTGATGGCTACACCTTC
>TRBV30|TRBJ2-1|TRBD1|.
CAWLKQGGDEQFF
TGTGCCTGGCTAAAACAGGGGGGCGATGAGCAGTTCTTC
>TRBV13|TRBJ2-3|.|.
CASSLELAAATDTQYF
TGTGCCAGCAGCTTAGAACTGGCGGCCGCCACAGATACGCAGTATTTT
>TRBV11-2|TRBJ1-4|TRBD1|.
CASSFQGARATNEKLFF
TGTGCCAGCAGCTTTCAGGGGGCCCGTGCAACTAATGAAAAACTGTTTTTT
>TRBV29-1|TRBJ1-4|.|.
CSVTSREKLFF
TGCAGCGTTACGTCTAGAGAAAAACTGTTTTTT
>TRBV7-3|TRBJ2-6|TRBD2|.
CASSSSGSGANVLTF
TGTGCCAGCAGCTCTAGCGGGAGTGGGGCCAACGTCCTGACTTTC
>TRBV18|TRBJ1-3|TRBD1|once
CASSPRTGPIYF
TGTGCCAGCTCACCAAGGACAGGGCCCATATATTTT
>TRBV27|TRBJ2-1|TRBD2|few
CASSLAGRNEQFF
TGTGCCAGCAGCCTAGCGGGACGCAATGAGCAGTTCTTC
>TRBV29-1|TRBJ2-1|TRBD2|.
CSVDTSGRYEQFF
TGCAGCGTTGATACTAGCGGGAGGTATGAGCAGTTCTTC
>TRBV6-5|TRBJ2-7|.|once
CASSRPGRGTYEQYF
TGTGCCAGCAGCCGCCCCGGCAGGGGTACCTACGAGCAGTACTTC
>TRBV28|TRBJ2-3|TRBD2|.
CASSSLGAGEDTQYF
TGTGCCAGCAGTTCCCTAGGAGCGGGAGAAGATACGCAGTATTTT
>TRBV5-1|TRBJ1-1|.|.
CASSPAGGGTEAFF
TGCGCCAGCAGCCCGGCTGGGGGAGGAACTGAAGCTTTCTTT
>TRBV6-5|TRBJ1-5|TRBD1|.
CASSDPTGGSQPQHF
TGTGCCAGCAGCGACCCGACAGGGGGCAGTCAGCCCCAGCATTTT
>TRBV6-2/TRBV6-3|TRBJ2-5|TRBD2|.
CASSPGLAGGIQETQYF
TGTGCCAGCAGCCCTGGACTAGCGGGAGGAATTCAAGAGACCCAGTACTTC
>TRBV27|TRBJ1-1|.|.
CASTRAGGLLTEAFF
TGTGCCAGCACTAGGGCGGGGGGTTTGCTCACTGAAGCTTTCTTT
>TRBV29-1|TRBJ2-1|TRBD2|.
CSVRGTSGTYNEQFF
TGCAGCGTCAGGGGGACTAGCGGGACCTACAATGAGCAGTTCTTC
>TRBV20-1|TRBJ2-5|.|once
CSASGIETQYF
TGCAGTGCTAGCGGTATCGAGACCCAGTACTTC
>TRBV5-6|TRBJ2-7|TRBD2|.
CASSPPGLAGFYEQYF
TGTGCCAGCAGCCCCCCGGGACTAGCGGGCTTCTACGAGCAGTACTTC
>TRBV19|TRBJ1-2|TRBD1|once
CASSKTGEGYGYTF
TGTGCCAGTAGTAAAACAGGGGAAGGCTATGGCTACACCTTC
>TRBV24-1|TRBJ2-1|.|.
CATSDRHRIGNEQFF
TGTGCCACCAGTGACCGCCATCGAATCGGCAATGAGCAGTTCTTC
>TRBV7-2|TRBJ1-4|.|few
CASSFYGATNEKLFF
TGTGCCAGCAGCTTTTACGGTGCAACTAATGAAAAACTGTTTTTT
>TRBV5-1|TRBJ2-7|TRBD2|.
CASSSRRAGGDEQYF
TGCGCCAGCAGCTCGAGAAGGGCGGGAGGAGATGAGCAGTACTTC